The entry below gives a single T cell receptor beta chain sequence along with its context. The data were obtained in a study of blood T cell repertoires in COVID-19. As for the study in general: COVID-19 samples collected from the United States, Italy and Spain covered acute and convalescent phases. T cells, B-cell-depleted T cells, or PBMCs supplied cDNA or gDNA.

Under the authors' procedure: The assay estimated nucleated cells by amplifying reference gene primers. Here immunoSEQ multiplex PCR was the method, and the copy in TCRdb shows in-frame clones only, minus some. Clone size and the V and J calls come from that table; the DNA yielded D and trimming. The sample lists 200,000 to 250,000 clones, 80% to 90% seen once, with over 2% in the top ten. Trimming cost V 2 bases and J 5 bases, with 9 bases left between them. Germline V CDR1 and CDR2: SGHRS, YFSETQ. This CDR3 contains 13 residues. The sample consisted of peripheral blood. This clonotype was sampled from a woman aged 50 to 60 with acute or convalescent COVID-19. The V and J genes are TRBV5-1 and TRBJ2-3; a weak D match, TRBD2 (6 bases). The CDR3 reads CASSFAGLDTQYF. In DNA, the CDR3 is TGCGCCAGCAGCTTTGCGGGACTAGATACGCAGTATTTT.